This entry lists 11 T cell receptor beta chains sequenced from one sample in a study of technical replicates of blood from several donors. Clones were read by immunoSEQ multiplex PCR, and TCRdb kept only the in-frame ones, dropping some. The table lists 65,000 to 95,000 clones, roughly 94% of them singletons. The sample comprised T cells isolated from PBMCs. These receptors were taken from a human donor in good health.

CDR3 DNA: TGTGCCAGCAGCTGGACAGGGGGGACTGGAAACACCATATATTTT. Protein product: CASSWTGGTGNTIYF. This chain joins TRBV6-5 and TRBJ1-3; 10 bases align to TRBD1. J was trimmed by 2 bases and V by 6 bases; bases with no gene match: 4. This CDR3 is built from 15 residues. CDR1 and CDR2 (germline): MNHEY, SVGAGI.

This clone was detected only once. This chain links TRBV5-1 with TRBJ2-7, with D hard to call. The germline gives CDR1 SGHRS, CDR2 YFSETQ. The CDR3 runs to 14 residues. Trimming cost V 4 bases and J 5 bases, with 16 bases left between them. This CDR3 is CASSDLSSFHEQYF. The CDR3 region has the DNA TGCGCCAGCAGCGACCTCTCTAGTTTCCACGAGCAGTACTTC.

The chain has TRBV13 and TRBJ2-2; possibly TRBD1 for D (6 bases). The CDR3 consists of 17 residues. Trimming stripped 2 bases from V and 5 bases from J, with 18 bases between. Germline loops: CDR1 PRHDT, CDR2 FYEKMQ (reference sequence). CDR3 nucleotide sequence: TGTGCCAGCAGCTTACTTCGTGTACAGGGTGGTACCGGGGAGCTGTTTTTT. The encoded protein is CASSLLRVQGGTGELFF.

Here the CDR3 DNA reads TGTGCCAGCATGACCCTAGCGGGAGTGGCCGGGGAGCTGTTTTTT. Protein: CASMTLAGVAGELFF. This chain joins TRBV27 and TRBJ2-2; 10 bases are a match to TRBD2. This CDR3 contains 15 residues. V dropped 7 bases and J dropped 6; count of bases not matched to a gene: 8. Germline assignment: CDR1 MNHEY and CDR2 SMNVEV (reference sequence).

The V and J genes are TRBV28 and TRBJ1-1, with D perhaps TRBD1 (5 bases). The V end lost 7 bases, the J end lost 3 bases, and 9 bases lay between the germline ends. CDR3 length: 12 amino acids. The germline gives CDR1 MDHEN, CDR2 SYDVKM. The CDR3 here is CASKDMYTEAFF. CDR3 in DNA: TGTGCCAGCAAGGACATGTACACTGAAGCTTTCTTT.

The CDR3 nucleotides read TGTGCCAGCAGCTCCCCCGGGACAGCGAACACTGAAGCTTTCTTT. Translation gives CASSSPGTANTEAFF. The genes are TRBV5-6 and TRBJ1-1; 7 bases agree with TRBD1. The CDR3 totals 15 residues. With 3 bases clipped from V and 1 base from J, the junction kept 6 bases outside the gene matches. Germline V gene lookup returns CDR1 SGHDT and CDR2 YYEEEE.

The chain has TRBV19 and TRBJ2-7; D not certain. The CDR3 spans 11 residues. Germline values: CDR1 LNHDA, CDR2 SQIVND (reference sequence). V was shortened by 7 bases and J by 2 bases, with 6 bases between the two germline ends. The CDR3 spells CASMSPYEQYF. CDR3 in DNA: TGTGCCAGTATGAGCCCCTACGAGCAGTACTTC.

V gene TRBV7-9 combines with J gene TRBJ2-7, with a possible D match to TRBD1 (6 bases). Trimming cost V 3 bases and J 3 bases, with 12 bases left between them. This CDR3 comprises 14 residues. Per germline, CDR1 SEHNR and CDR2 FQNEAQ (reference sequence). CDR3 bases: TGTGCCAGCAGCTTCACCGGGACAAACTACGAGCAGTACTTC. It encodes CASSFTGTNYEQYF.

V gene TRBV6-5 combines with J gene TRBJ2-3; the D is unclear. Trimming stripped 0 bases from V and 1 base from J, with 8 bases between. Germline V gene data show CDR1 as MNHEY and CDR2 as SVGAGI. There are 15 residues in the CDR3. As DNA, the CDR3 is TGTGCCAGCAGTTACTCGATCGAGCGCACAGATACGCAGTATTTT. Encoded protein: CASSYSIERTDTQYF.

J is TRBJ1-2 and V is TRBV4-3, with 9 bases aligning to TRBD1. The CDR3 runs 16 residues. The J segment lost 4 bases and the V segment lost 4 bases, leaving 10 bases of the junction unmatched. The germline V gene encodes CDR1 LGHNA and CDR2 YSLEER. CDR3 sequence reads: CASSLNRDREFYGYTF. In DNA, the CDR3 is TGCGCCAGCAGCCTGAACCGGGACAGGGAGTTCTATGGCTACACCTTC.

The chain uses TRBV5-6 and TRBJ2-7; perhaps TRBD2 as D (5 bases). Trimming took off 1 base at V and 7 bases at J, with 18 bases between the two ends. Looked up from germline, CDR1 is SGHDT and CDR2 is YYEEEE. CDR3 length: 15 residues. CDR3: CASSLSPPRAREQYF. DNA for the CDR3: TGTGCCAGCAGCTTGAGTCCCCCGCGGGCGAGAGAGCAGTACTTC.